This T cell receptor beta chain was documented in a study of blood T cell repertoires in COVID-19. Across the whole study: T cells, B-cell-depleted T cells, or PBMCs provided the cDNA or gDNA that served as material.

Clones were read by immunoSEQ multiplex PCR, and TCRdb kept only the in-frame ones, dropping some. Among some 20,000 clones listed, approximately 90% were seen once. The CDR3 sequence is 15 residues long. Germline V CDR1 and CDR2: GTSNPN, SVGIG (reference sequence). The J segment lost 1 base and the V segment lost 4 bases, leaving 5 bases of the junction unmatched. The source of this sequence is a human donor in a cohort sampled during active COVID-19. Sequenced sample: peripheral blood. The V and J genes are TRBV30 and TRBJ1-3, with 9 bases that match TRBD1. The CDR3 region has the DNA TGTGCCTGGAAAGGGGACAGGGCTTCTGGAAACACCATATATTTT. It yields the protein CAWKGDRASGNTIYF.